This TCR beta chain was obtained from a study of regulatory T cells in long-lasting Graves disease. Stated time point: newly diagnosed GD, antithyroid drugs for less than 3 months. With RNA extracted from PBMCs as input, the TCR library was made. In building TCR beta libraries, iRepertoire HTBI primers were used together with Arm-PCR of CDR3 regions. TCRdb independently ran MiXCR on the multiplex PCR reads; one entry per CDR3 protein. Here the sample spans hundreds of thousands of distinct CDR3 sequences, approximately 15% being singletons. Concerning this clonotype itself: Its cognate antigen is unknown.

The study's findings and limits: New patients shared some 890 public clonotypes, fewer than the 2,500 to 3,000 shared by persistent patients. Newly diagnosed disease favored TRBV20-1 and TRBJ2-1 over persistent disease.

This CDR3 has 17 amino acids. In germline, CDR1 is LNHNV, CDR2 YYDKDF (reference sequence). Between the trimmed V and J ends, which lost 0 bases and 0 bases, there was a span of 11 bases. Separately, the same data were catalogued under a study of T cells in Graves' hyperthyroidism and ophthalmopathy. This second report adds: The primer set for the first-round RT-PCR of the TCR CDR3 was HTBI.

The sample in question was peripheral blood mononuclear cells (PBMCs), obtained at new diagnosis, from a patient treated with antithyroid drugs. The chain links TRBV15 to TRBJ2-2; D may be TRBD1 (5 bases). This TCR came from a woman aged 30 to 39 with Graves disease. CDR3 region: CATSRDLGPANTGELFF. For the CDR3, the DNA is TGTGCCACCAGCAGAGATTTGGGGCCCGCGAACACCGGGGAGCTGTTTTTT. The full variable domain, rest sourced from reference TRBV15 and TRBJ2-2, is DAMVIQNPRYQVTQFGKPVTLSCSQTLNHNVMYWYQQKSSQAPKLLFHYYDKDFNNEADTPDNFQSRRPNTSFCFLDIRSPGLGDTAMYLCATSRDLGPANTGELFFGEGSRLTVL.